Detailed here is one T cell receptor beta chain. Its cognate antigen is unknown. This record belongs to a study of breast tumors, draining lymph nodes, adjacent tissues. The lymph nodes were axillary draining lymph nodes from breast cancer patients. The CDR3 has 14 amino acids. V dropped 5 bases and J dropped 5 bases, with 13 bases sitting between them. Germline V gives CDR1 MNHEY, CDR2 SVGEGT. Study observations and caveats: Luminal-like breast cancer showed significantly higher tumor–nontumor repertoire similarity than basal-like. That most tumor T cells come from lymph nodes remained unproven. Compared with lymph nodes, tumors were less diverse; compared with nontumor tissue, more. Most tumor T cells seemingly derive from lymph node, then expand in tumor.

A single record per CDR3 protein comes from TCRdb applying MiXCR to the multiplex PCR reads. This sample has 85,000 to 130,000 distinct CDR3 sequences, with about 30% found just once. The receptor was isolated from a female donor with breast cancer. Some clones in this sample may be carry-over from other donors' samples. V is TRBV6-2 or TRBV6-3 and J is TRBJ2-1; D is tentatively TRBD1 or TRBD2 (5 bases each). Sequences were obtained from axillary lymph node tissue. The CDR3 loop is CASSPTGPHNEQFF. The CDR3 nucleotides are TGTGCCAGCAGTCCAACGGGACCCCACAATGAGCAGTTCTTC.